This T cell receptor (beta chain) was observed in a study of T cell repertoires in cytomegalovirus infection. At the level of the study: Well-studied HLA-B-restricted CMV epitopes were used in the study alongside recently identified HLA-C-restricted ones. From public TCR beta signatures came an indication of both CMV infection and matching HLA type.

This clonotype was counted between two and nine times. The antigen remains unidentified. The study, taken as a whole, reports: Based on cumulative public TCR beta family frequency, carriers of CMV plus the relevant HLA were identified. In two of eight donors, the top clonotype was HLA-C-restricted CMV-specific.

MiXCR, applied by TCRdb to the reads, yields one record per CDR3 protein. The sample shows approximately 990,000 distinct CDR3 sequences, 31% of them seen only once. This sequence originates from a human donor in good health (CMV status not recorded). Some clones in this sample may be carry-over from other donors' samples. The material was cultured CD8+ T cells from PBMCs, obtained from culture after CMV antigen stimulation.

The CDR3 nucleotides read TGTGCCAGCAGCTTGAGGTTAGGCCTAGCGGGAGAGACCCAGTACTTC. It encodes CASSLRLGLAGETQYF. The genes are TRBV5-5 and TRBJ2-5, with TRBD2 identical over 8 bases. Germline V lookup: CDR1 SGHKS, CDR2 YYEKEE (reference sequence). CDR3 length: 16 amino acids. V lost 1 base, J lost 4 bases, and 9 bases stayed unmatched.